Presented here are 15 T cell receptor beta chains from one specimen sequenced in a study of cytomegalovirus exposure and HLA in healthy donors. A multiplex PCR was run with 60 Vbeta primers and 13 Jbeta primers. Sequencing was performed with immunoSEQ multiplex PCR; in TCRdb, only in-frame clones are kept and a portion is missing. This sample yields over 150,000 clones, of which 77% are seen a single time; around 3.5% belongs to the top ten. The source material was PBMCs. These receptors originate from an older woman in good health and CMV-seropositive.

V and J are TRBV18 and TRBJ2-7; D is possibly TRBD2 (6 bases). From germline, CDR1 is KGHSH and CDR2 LQKENI. Trimming cost V 1 base and J 2 bases, with 12 bases left between them. The CDR3 is made up of 15 amino acids. This chain's CDR3 is CASSPRAGRAYEQYF. In DNA form, the CDR3 reads TGTGCCAGCTCACCACGGGCGGGGAGAGCCTACGAGCAGTACTTC.

V usage is TRBV11-2 and J usage is TRBJ1-1; 8 bases are a match to TRBD1. The CDR3 length is 16 residues. Unmatched junction bases numbered 7, after V lost 0 bases and J lost 4 bases. Germline CDR1 and CDR2: SGHAT and FQNNGV. The CDR3 protein is CASSLDSRQGITEAFF. The CDR3 bases are TGTGCCAGCAGCTTAGATTCACGACAGGGGATCACTGAAGCTTTCTTT.

The chain couples TRBV5-4 to TRBJ2-7; 8 bases match TRBD1. With V trimmed by 4 bases and J by 6 bases, 6 bases remained unmatched. CDR1 is SGHNT, CDR2 YYREEE, per germline (reference sequence). The CDR3 runs 13 residues. This chain's CDR3 is CASSIDRGREQYF. Here the CDR3 DNA reads TGTGCCAGCAGCATAGACAGGGGACGCGAGCAGTACTTC.

The chain uses TRBV29-1 and TRBJ1-5; 7 bases are a match to TRBD1. In germline, CDR1 is SQVTM, CDR2 ANQGSEA. Trimming removed 5 bases from V and 4 bases from J; junction bases left unmatched: 5. The CDR3 contains 13 residues. The chain's CDR3 is CSVRDRVNQPQHF. The CDR3, as DNA: TGCAGCGTTCGCGACAGGGTAAATCAGCCCCAGCATTTT.

The chain recombines TRBV2 with TRBJ2-1; 8 bases match TRBD1. V shed 6 bases and J 6 bases; nucleotides not matched to a gene: 10. This CDR3 region has 15 residues. Germline values: CDR1 SNHLY, CDR2 FYNNEI. The chain's CDR3 is CASRSQDRDANEQFF. CDR3 nucleotides: TGTGCCAGCAGATCTCAGGACAGGGACGCCAATGAGCAGTTCTTC.

This rearrangement joins TRBV18 to TRBJ1-3; D is perhaps TRBD1 (6 bases). V lost 3 bases and J 0 bases, leaving 12 bases between the germline ends. The germline CDR1 and CDR2 sequences are KGHSH and LQKENI. The CDR3 is 16 amino acids. The CDR3 is CASSPPYRASGNTIYF. Here the CDR3 DNA reads TGTGCCAGCTCACCCCCTTACAGGGCCTCTGGAAACACCATATATTTT.

Remarks on this clone: At the DNA level, this CDR3 is encoded by other sequences in the same sample as well. V and J are TRBV30 and TRBJ1-3; D is unresolved. Between the trimmed V and J ends, which lost 0 bases and 1 base, there was a span of 7 bases. This CDR3 has 14 residues. CDR1 is GTSNPN and CDR2 is SVGIG in the germline V gene (reference sequence). The chain's CDR3 is CAWSVGGSGNTIYF. For the CDR3, the DNA is TGTGCCTGGAGTGTAGGCGGGTCTGGAAACACCATATATTTT. Full variable domain (outside the CDR3, taken from reference TRBV30 and TRBJ1-3): SQTIHQWPATLVQPVGSPLSLECTVEGTSNPNLYWYRQAAGRGLQLLFYSVGIGQISSEVPQNLSASRPQDRQFILSSKKLLLSDSGFYLCAWSVGGSGNTIYFGEGSWLTVV.

This clone was observed a single time. This chain connects TRBV5-1 to TRBJ2-2; 10 nucleotides line up with TRBD1. The V segment lost 5 bases and the J segment 2 bases; nucleotides outside the gene matches: 6. This CDR3 spans 16 amino acids. The V gene's germline CDR1 is SGHRS and CDR2 YFSETQ. The CDR3 is CASRPGTGVNTGELFF. The DNA of the CDR3 is TGCGCCAGCAGACCCGGGACAGGGGTTAACACCGGGGAGCTGTTTTTT.

The chain carries TRBV6-6 and TRBJ1-1, with D unclear. Trimming cost V 2 bases and J 5 bases, with 9 bases left between them. The CDR3 covers 13 residues. CDR1 and CDR2 from the germline V gene are MNHNY and SVGAGI (reference sequence). CDR3 amino acids: CASSYPGLTEAFF. Here the CDR3 DNA reads TGTGCCAGCAGTTACCCCGGACTTACTGAAGCTTTCTTT.

V gene TRBV15 combines with J gene TRBJ1-5; D is uncertain. The germline gives CDR1 LNHNV, CDR2 YYDKDF (reference sequence). There are 16 residues in the CDR3. V gave up 1 base and J gave up 4 bases, with 14 bases separating them. The CDR3, as DNA: TGTGCCACCAGCAGAGCGGGCAACGAGGGTAATCAGCCCCAGCATTTT. Protein: CATSRAGNEGNQPQHF.

The gene calls are TRBV7-9 and TRBJ2-7; D is possibly TRBD2 (6 bases). The CDR3 totals 15 residues. Trimming left V 6 bases short and J 0 bases short, with 15 bases between. CDR1 SEHNR and CDR2 FQNEAQ come from the germline V gene (reference sequence). The CDR3 reads CASSPWDFRSYEQYF. For the CDR3, the DNA is TGTGCCAGCAGTCCCTGGGACTTCCGCTCCTACGAGCAGTACTTC.

The chain couples TRBV27 to TRBJ2-3; D is uncertain. The CDR3 has 14 residues. V lost 4 bases to trimming and J lost 5 bases, with 13 bases between them. Germline CDR1 MNHEY, CDR2 SMNVEV (reference sequence). As DNA, the CDR3 is TGTGCCAGCAGTTCCCACGGAGTCCAAGATACGCAGTATTTT. Residues: CASSSHGVQDTQYF.

This chain links TRBV30 with TRBJ2-5; D is unclear. Germline V gene lookup returns CDR1 GTSNPN and CDR2 SVGIG (reference sequence). The CDR3 totals 12 residues. V was clipped by 1 base and J by 3 bases, with 6 bases between them. The CDR3 loop is CAWSELKETQYF. In nucleotides, the CDR3 is TGTGCCTGGAGTGAACTTAAAGAGACCCAGTACTTC.

This chain links TRBV7-2 with TRBJ1-5, with D possibly matching TRBD1 (6 bases). Germline V gene lookup returns CDR1 SGHTA and CDR2 FQGNSA. This CDR3 is built from 16 residues. V shed 6 bases and J shed 3 bases, with 18 bases lying between them. The CDR3 nucleotides read TGTGCCAGCAGTCGCGACATCAGGGACAACAATCAGCCCCAGCATTTT. It yields the protein CASSRDIRDNNQPQHF.

In its sample, this clone was seen a few times. This chain joins TRBV7-3 and TRBJ2-1; TRBD1 might be the D (6 bases). The CDR3 totals 17 residues. V lost 2 bases and J lost 7, with 21 bases in between. Germline V CDR1 and CDR2: SGHTA, FQGTGA. The CDR3 DNA reads TGTGCCAGCAGCTTAGCCCGGACAGCCTATAGCGTAAATGAGCAGTTCTTC. It is translated as CASSLARTAYSVNEQFF.